This is a list of T cell receptor beta chains from one sample in a study of blood T cell repertoires in COVID-19. Assay used: immunoSEQ multiplex PCR; TCRdb lists only in-frame clones, some missing. The profile covers more than 110,000 clones, with roughly 85% appearing a single time and 2.5% to 3% taken by the ten largest. Sample: peripheral blood. Every receptor here comes from a man aged 45-65 years with acute or convalescent COVID-19. CDR3s include the opening cysteine and the closing phenylalanine or tryptophan.

CDR3 protein	V gene	J gene
CASSPGREVTQYF	TRBV18	TRBJ2-5
CASSLDRESGQPQHF	TRBV18	TRBJ1-5
CASSLDRDNYGYTF	TRBV7-8	TRBJ1-2
CASSLHTRTGSSGNTIYF	TRBV28	TRBJ1-3
CASSYPDWTSGRADEQFF	TRBV6-2/TRBV6-3	TRBJ2-1
CASSAGTRSFDEQFF	TRBV7-9	TRBJ2-1
CASSLTGDKYNEQFF	TRBV7-3	TRBJ2-1
CASSQQGYNEQFF	TRBV3-1/TRBV3-2	TRBJ2-1
CASGSGTYEQYF	TRBV25-1	TRBJ2-7
CATSRDTGGTGRYEQYF	TRBV15	TRBJ2-7
CASSRLDTKETQYF	TRBV7-9	TRBJ2-5
CASSKGGKEQSAYEQYF	TRBV21-1	TRBJ2-7
CASSFQGYEQYF	TRBV2	TRBJ2-7
CASSYLGPGYGYTF	TRBV6-5	TRBJ1-2
CASSNSFSEQYF	TRBV7-9	TRBJ2-7
CSVLGDRYNEQFF	TRBV29-1	TRBJ2-1
CASSIDRGMRYGYTF	TRBV19	TRBJ1-2
CASSLGGGGYTF	TRBV5-4	TRBJ1-2
CASSLMRDGEQYF	TRBV28	TRBJ2-7
CASSYSPGWEQFF	TRBV6-5	TRBJ2-1